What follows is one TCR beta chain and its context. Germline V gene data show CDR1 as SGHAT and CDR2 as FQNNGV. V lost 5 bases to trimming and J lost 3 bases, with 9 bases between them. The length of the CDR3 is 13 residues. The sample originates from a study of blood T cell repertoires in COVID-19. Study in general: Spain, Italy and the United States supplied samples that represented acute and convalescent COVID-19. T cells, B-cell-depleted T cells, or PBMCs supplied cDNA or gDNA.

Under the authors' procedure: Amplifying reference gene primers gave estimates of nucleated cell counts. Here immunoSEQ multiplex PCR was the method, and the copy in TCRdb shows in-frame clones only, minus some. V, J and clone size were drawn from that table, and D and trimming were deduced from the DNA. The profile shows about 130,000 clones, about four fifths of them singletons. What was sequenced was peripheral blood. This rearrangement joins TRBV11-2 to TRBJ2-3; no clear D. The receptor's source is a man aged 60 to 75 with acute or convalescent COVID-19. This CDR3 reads CASSPGTTDTQYF. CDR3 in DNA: TGTGCCAGCAGCCCAGGTACAACAGATACGCAGTATTTT.